This is a list of T cell receptor beta chains from one sample in a study of chemoradiotherapy in HPV16-positive cancers. Repertoires were generated with immunoSEQ multiplex PCR, while TCRdb's copy carries only in-frame clones and drops some. The data show about 4,400 clones, about two thirds seen once. The specimen was tumor tissue, collected from a patient who underwent chemoradiotherapy. These receptors came from a human donor with HPV-associated anogenital cancer. CDR3s leave out the opening cysteine and the closing phenylalanine or tryptophan. D genes are given only for firm matches. Rows give clone size only sometimes, using once, few, many, or a class for an expanded clone.

V: TRBV28; J: TRBJ2-1; size: NA; D: TRBD2; CDR3: ASSNGLAAYNEQF
V: TRBV19; J: TRBJ1-2; size: few; D: NA; CDR3: ASSVAGNYGYT
V: TRBV7-9; J: TRBJ1-4; size: NA; D: NA; CDR3: ASSPTNEKLF
V: TRBV7-2; J: TRBJ2-1; size: NA; D: TRBD1; CDR3: ASSLRGTGGYNEQF
V: TRBV28; J: TRBJ2-6; size: NA; D: NA; CDR3: ASRTFGSFSGANVLT
V: TRBV15; J: TRBJ1-2; size: NA; D: TRBD1; CDR3: ATSRETGGYGYT
V: TRBV27; J: TRBJ2-7; size: NA; D: NA; CDR3: ASSLSQGGTYEQY
V: TRBV9; J: TRBJ2-5; size: NA; D: NA; CDR3: ASSVNGETQY
V: TRBV7-2; J: TRBJ2-7; size: NA; D: NA; CDR3: ASSLVQSQWGEQY
V: TRBV11-2; J: TRBJ2-1; size: NA; D: NA; CDR3: ASSSPGRGRNEQF
V: TRBV28; J: TRBJ2-1; size: few; D: NA; CDR3: ASSFVQSYNEQF
V: TRBV7-9; J: NA; size: NA; D: NA; CDR3: ASSSPSSGQGTGYYEQY
V: TRBV5-3; J: TRBJ2-5; size: medium-sized; D: NA; CDR3: ARSLPDSLQETQY
V: TRBV19; J: TRBJ2-1; size: NA; D: NA; CDR3: ASSTEFPGPSYNEQF
V: TRBV16; J: TRBJ1-1; size: NA; D: TRBD1; CDR3: ASSRTGWNTEAF
V: TRBV5-1; J: TRBJ1-5; size: NA; D: NA; CDR3: ASSLERNQPQH
V: TRBV19; J: TRBJ1-1; size: NA; D: NA; CDR3: ASTMESGSMNTEAF
V: TRBV5-6; J: TRBJ1-1; size: NA; D: TRBD1; CDR3: ASSLEGTGV
V: TRBV19; J: TRBJ1-5; size: NA; D: NA; CDR3: ASSIIRDSNQPQH
V: TRBV5-1; J: TRBJ2-5; size: few; D: NA; CDR3: ASSPEPLGTQY
V: TRBV7-8; J: TRBJ2-5; size: NA; D: TRBD1; CDR3: ASSFGVNRGSPQETQY
V: TRBV19; J: TRBJ1-5; size: NA; D: NA; CDR3: ASSISRRDNQPQH
V: TRBV2; J: TRBJ2-3; size: NA; D: TRBD1; CDR3: ASSESRQGGTDTQY
V: TRBV19; J: TRBJ2-1; size: NA; D: NA; CDR3: ASSILPVAYNEQF
V: TRBV11-2; J: TRBJ2-3; size: NA; D: NA; CDR3: ASSPVGADTDTQY
V: TRBV27; J: TRBJ2-1; size: few; D: NA; CDR3: ASSLSYGHYNEQF
V: TRBV30; J: TRBJ1-3; size: NA; D: NA; CDR3: AWGGDNSGNTIY
V: TRBV7-9; J: TRBJ2-7; size: once; D: NA; CDR3: ASSYPLRGATGRTYEQY
V: TRBV27; J: TRBJ2-1; size: NA; D: NA; CDR3: ASSSDPLYNEQF
V: TRBV7-8; J: TRBJ2-7; size: few; D: NA; CDR3: ASSLQGRAYEQY
V: TRBV6-1; J: TRBJ2-3; size: NA; D: NA; CDR3: ASSGLGSGGTDTQY
V: TRBV4-1; J: TRBJ2-2; size: NA; D: NA; CDR3: ASSPSLGTGELF
V: TRBV28; J: TRBJ2-2; size: NA; D: TRBD1; CDR3: ASSRRTGFTGELF
V: TRBV11-2; J: TRBJ1-2; size: NA; D: NA; CDR3: ASSLQGLSGYT
V: TRBV5-1; J: TRBJ2-1; size: NA; D: TRBD2; CDR3: ASSFGGAIEQF
V: TRBV11-3; J: TRBJ1-3; size: NA; D: NA; CDR3: ASSFGPGNTIY
V: TRBV18; J: TRBJ2-7; size: NA; D: NA; CDR3: ASSPGGPYEQY
V: TRBV7-5; J: TRBJ1-5; size: NA; D: NA; CDR3: ASSLRGQPQH
V: TRBV11-2; J: TRBJ2-3; size: NA; D: TRBD1; CDR3: ASSLPGQITDTQY
V: TRBV28; J: TRBJ2-7; size: NA; D: NA; CDR3: ASSFGGAGGPTYEQY
V: TRBV28; J: TRBJ1-2; size: NA; D: TRBD1; CDR3: ASSRGQGRDGYT
V: TRBV29-1; J: TRBJ1-1; size: NA; D: NA; CDR3: SVSLFGGKAF
V: TRBV5-6; J: TRBJ2-1; size: few; D: NA; CDR3: ASSAAGPGEQF
V: TRBV19; J: TRBJ1-4; size: once; D: TRBD1; CDR3: ASSIGGQFNEKLF